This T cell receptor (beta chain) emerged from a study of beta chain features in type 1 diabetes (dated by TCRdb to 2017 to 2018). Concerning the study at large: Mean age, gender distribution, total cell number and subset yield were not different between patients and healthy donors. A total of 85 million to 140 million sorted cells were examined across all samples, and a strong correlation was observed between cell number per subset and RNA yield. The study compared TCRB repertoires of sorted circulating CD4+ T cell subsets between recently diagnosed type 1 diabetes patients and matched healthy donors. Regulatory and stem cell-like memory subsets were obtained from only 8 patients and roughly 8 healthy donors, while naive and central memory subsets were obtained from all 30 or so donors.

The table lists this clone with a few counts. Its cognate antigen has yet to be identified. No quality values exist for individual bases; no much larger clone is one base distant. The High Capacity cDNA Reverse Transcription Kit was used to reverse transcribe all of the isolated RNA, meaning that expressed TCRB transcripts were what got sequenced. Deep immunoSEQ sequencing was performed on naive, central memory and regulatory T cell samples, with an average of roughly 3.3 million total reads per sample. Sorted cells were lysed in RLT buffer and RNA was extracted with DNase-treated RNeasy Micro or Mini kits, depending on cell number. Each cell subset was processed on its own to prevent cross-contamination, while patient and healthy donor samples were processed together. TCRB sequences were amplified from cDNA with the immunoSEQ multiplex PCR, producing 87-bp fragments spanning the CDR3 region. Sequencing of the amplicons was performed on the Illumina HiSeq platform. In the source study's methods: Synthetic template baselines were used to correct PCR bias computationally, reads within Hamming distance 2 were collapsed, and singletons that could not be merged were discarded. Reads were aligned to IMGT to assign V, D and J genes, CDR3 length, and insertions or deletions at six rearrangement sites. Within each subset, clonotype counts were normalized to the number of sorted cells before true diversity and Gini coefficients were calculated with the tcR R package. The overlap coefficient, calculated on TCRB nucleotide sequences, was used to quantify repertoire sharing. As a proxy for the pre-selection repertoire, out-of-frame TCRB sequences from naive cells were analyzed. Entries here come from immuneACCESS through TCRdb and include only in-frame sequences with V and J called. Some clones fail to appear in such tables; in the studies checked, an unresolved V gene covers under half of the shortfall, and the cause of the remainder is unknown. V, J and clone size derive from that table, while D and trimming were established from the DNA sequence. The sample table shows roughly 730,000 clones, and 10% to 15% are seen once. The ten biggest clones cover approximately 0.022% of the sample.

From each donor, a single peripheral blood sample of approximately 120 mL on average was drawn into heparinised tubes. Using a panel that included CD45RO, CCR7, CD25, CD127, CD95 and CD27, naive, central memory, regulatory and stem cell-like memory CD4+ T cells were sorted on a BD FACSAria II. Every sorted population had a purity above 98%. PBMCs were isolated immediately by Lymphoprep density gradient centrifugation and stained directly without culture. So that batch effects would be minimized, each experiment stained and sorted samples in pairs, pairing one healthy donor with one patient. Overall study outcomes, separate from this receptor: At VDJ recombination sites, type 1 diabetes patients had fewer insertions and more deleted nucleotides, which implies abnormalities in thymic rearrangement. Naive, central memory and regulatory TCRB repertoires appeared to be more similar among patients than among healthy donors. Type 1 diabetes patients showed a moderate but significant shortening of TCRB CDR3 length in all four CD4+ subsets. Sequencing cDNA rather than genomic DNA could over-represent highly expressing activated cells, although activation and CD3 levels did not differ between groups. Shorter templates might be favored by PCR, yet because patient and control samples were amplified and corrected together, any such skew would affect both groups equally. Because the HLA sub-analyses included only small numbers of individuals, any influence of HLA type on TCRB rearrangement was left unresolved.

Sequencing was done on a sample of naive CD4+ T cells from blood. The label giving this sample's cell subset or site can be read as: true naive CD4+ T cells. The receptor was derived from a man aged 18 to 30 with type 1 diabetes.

The sequenced DNA: TGTGCCAGTAACCCGGGGAGGACAGGGAATGGCTACACCTTC. It translates to CASNPGRTGNGYTF. The chain links TRBV19 with TRBJ1-2; 8 bases in the middle match TRBD1. Ends trimmed: V by 7 bases, J by 6 bases; bases unmatched to a gene: 10. The CDR3, cysteine through phenylalanine, is 14 amino acids long. The sequence is cut down to CDR3 DNA, 42 bases in frame from base 1. From a lookup of the germline V gene (reference sequence), CDR1 and CDR2 are LNHDA and SQIVND. The CDR3, completed at both ends by the reference TRBV19 and TRBJ1-2 genes, gives the full variable domain DGGITQSPKYLFRKEGQNVTLSCEQNLNHDAMYWYRQDPGQGLRLIYYSQIVNDFQKGDIAEGYSVSREKKESFPLTVTSAQKNPTAFYLCASNPGRTGNGYTFGSGTRLTVV.